This T cell receptor (beta chain) was identified in a study of T-cell memory formation after mild COVID-19. TCRdb used MiXCR to reprocess the 5' RACE reads, holding one entry per CDR3 protein. This table has 410,000 or so distinct CDR3 sequences, about a quarter appearing once. Comment on this clonotype: The antigen remains unidentified.

V dropped 0 bases and J dropped 0 bases, with 11 bases sitting between them. This CDR3 region has 16 residues. Germline assignment: CDR1 SGHDT and CDR2 YYEEEE. Study-wide findings and caveats: Later expanders leaned CD4+, whereas clones that contracted between day 15 and 85 were balanced CD4/CD8.

Sequencing input: PBMCs or a T cell subset sorted from them (not recorded which). The V call is TRBV5-6, the J call TRBJ2-3; D unresolved. The receptor was derived from an adult woman who had mild COVID-19 (a few samples of this study predate the infection). Cell type and time point are not known. Here the CDR3 reads CASSLGGGTSTDTQYF. The CDR3 coding sequence is TGTGCCAGCAGCTTGGGAGGCGGAACTAGCACAGATACGCAGTATTTT.